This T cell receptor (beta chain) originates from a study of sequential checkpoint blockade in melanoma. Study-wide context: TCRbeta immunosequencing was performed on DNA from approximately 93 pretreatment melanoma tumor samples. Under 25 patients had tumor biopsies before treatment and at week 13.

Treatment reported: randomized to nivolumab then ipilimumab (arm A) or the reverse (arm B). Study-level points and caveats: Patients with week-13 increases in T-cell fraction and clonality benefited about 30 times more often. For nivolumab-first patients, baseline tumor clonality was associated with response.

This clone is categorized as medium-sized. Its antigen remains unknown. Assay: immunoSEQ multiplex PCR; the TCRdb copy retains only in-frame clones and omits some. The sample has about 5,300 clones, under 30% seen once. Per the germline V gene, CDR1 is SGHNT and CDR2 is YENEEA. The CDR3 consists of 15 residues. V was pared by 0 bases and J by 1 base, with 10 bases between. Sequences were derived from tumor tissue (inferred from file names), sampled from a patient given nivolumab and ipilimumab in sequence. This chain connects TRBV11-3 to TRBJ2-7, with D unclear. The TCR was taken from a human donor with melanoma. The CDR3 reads CASSLDIAGSYEQYF. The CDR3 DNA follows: TGTGCCAGCAGCTTAGATATAGCAGGATCCTACGAGCAGTACTTC.